The clone carrying this T cell receptor beta chain has a single count. As yet, its antigen is unknown. This specimen comes from a study of T cell responses to AZD1222 COVID-19 vaccine. Points from the study as a whole: Baseline seropositivity characterized only six AZD1222 recipients. Nearly half of spike-specific TCRs reportedly target unmutated variant regions. Clonal diversity may have been underestimated in mostly white British donors.

Generated by immunoSEQ multiplex PCR, the TCRdb table keeps only in-frame clones and is missing some. The sample comprises fewer than 250,000 clones, about 93% of which are singletons, and around 1% rests with the top ten. Germline V gene sequence: CDR1 MNHEY, CDR2 SVGAGI. This CDR3 is 15 amino acids long. V was trimmed by 6 bases and J by 2 bases, leaving 15 bases between them. The source was peripheral blood, collected on day 0 of MenACWY control vaccination. The source of this sequence is an adult in good health. The V gene is TRBV6-5, the J gene TRBJ2-3; tentative D call: TRBD1 (6 bases). The CDR3 spells CASSNRDTFTDTQYF. CDR3 DNA: TGTGCCAGCAGCAACCGGGACACCTTCACAGATACGCAGTATTTT.